The 17 T cell receptor beta chains below were found in one sample sequenced in a study of PD-1 blockade in classical Hodgkin lymphoma. Relapse was seen in all patients after autologous stem cell transplantation, and brentuximab vedotin exposure was variable. From thawed PBMCs, CD4+ T cells were purified using magnetic negative selection. Measured with immunoSEQ multiplex PCR; TCRdb has only the in-frame clones, and not every one. The data contain roughly 12,000 clones, 85% to 90% of them singletons. The sequencing used CD4+ T cells from blood, collected at baseline. The source of these receptors is a human donor with classical Hodgkin lymphoma.

The J gene is TRBJ2-3, the V gene TRBV28; D gene ambiguous. Trimming stripped 3 bases from V and 4 bases from J, with 5 bases between. Per the germline V gene, CDR1 is MDHEN and CDR2 is SYDVKM. This CDR3 region has 12 residues. The CDR3 sequence is CASSFSADTQYF. CDR3 DNA: TGTGCCAGCAGTTTCTCCGCAGATACGCAGTATTTT.

This rearrangement joins TRBV28 to TRBJ2-2; D tentatively fits TRBD1 or TRBD2 (6 bases each). The CDR3 runs to 19 residues. V lost 4 bases, J lost 1 base, and 22 bases lay in between. Germline V gives CDR1 MDHEN, CDR2 SYDVKM. CDR3 loop: CASSYRPILRGENTGELFF. DNA for the CDR3: TGTGCCAGCAGTTATCGGCCCATATTGAGGGGGGAGAACACCGGGGAGCTGTTTTTT. Looking up the rest from reference TRBV28 and TRBJ2-2 gives the full variable domain: DVKVTQSSRYLVKRTGEKVFLECVQDMDHENMFWYRQDPGLGLRLIYFSYDVKMKEKGDIPEGYSVSREKKERFSLILESASTNQTSMYLCASSYRPILRGENTGELFFGEGSRLTVL.

V usage is TRBV28 and J usage is TRBJ1-4, with D unclear. Germline CDR1 reads MDHEN; CDR2 reads SYDVKM. The CDR3 extends over 14 amino acids. V gave up 7 bases and J gave up 2 bases, with 11 bases separating them. CDR3 sequence (DNA): TGTGCCAGCACCGAGAGGAGTACTAATGAAAAACTGTTTTTT. Translating it yields CASTERSTNEKLFF.

The chain is built from TRBV4-2 and TRBJ2-1, with D maybe TRBD2 (6 bases). The CDR3 runs 13 residues. Germline lookup yields CDR1 LGHNA and CDR2 YNFKEQ. The V and J ends lost 0 bases and 15 bases respectively, with 15 bases between them. DNA for the CDR3: TGTGCCAGCAGCCAAGAGGGGGGAAGAGCTCGGTTCTTC. The encoded protein is CASSQEGGRARFF.

This chain connects TRBV28 to TRBJ1-1, with 7 nucleotides matching TRBD1. The CDR3 extends over 14 amino acids. Germline V gene sequence: CDR1 MDHEN, CDR2 SYDVKM. The V and J ends lost 2 bases and 1 base, in that order; junction bases with no gene match: 1. CDR3 bases: TGTGCCAGCAGTTTAAGACAGGGGAACACTGAAGCTTTCTTT. Protein product: CASSLRQGNTEAFF.

This chain connects TRBV2 to TRBJ1-6; weak D call: TRBD1 (5 bases). Looked up from germline, CDR1 is SNHLY and CDR2 is FYNNEI. This CDR3 is built from 14 residues. The V end lost 5 bases, the J end lost 7 bases, and 12 bases lay between the germline ends. CDR3 region: CASSPDSRNSPLHF. CDR3 sequence (DNA): TGTGCCAGCAGTCCCGACAGTCGAAATTCACCCCTCCACTTT. Supplemented by reference TRBV2 and TRBJ1-6, the full variable domain reads EPEVTQTPSHQVTQMGQEVILRCVPISNHLYFYWYRQILGQKVEFLVSFYNNEISEKSEIFDDQFSVERPDGSNFTLKIRSTKLEDSAMYFCASSPDSRNSPLHFGNGTRLTVT.

The J gene is TRBJ1-3, the V gene TRBV29-1; D is undetermined. Trimming took off 5 bases at V and 0 bases at J, with 5 bases between the two ends. This CDR3 is 12 amino acids long. The germline V gene encodes CDR1 SQVTM and CDR2 ANQGSEA. CDR3 DNA sequence: TGCAGCGTTTTACGCTCTGGAAACACCATATATTTT. This encodes CSVLRSGNTIYF.

The chain carries TRBV4-2 and TRBJ2-7, with TRBD2 as a possible D gene (6 bases). The CDR3 is 13 residues long. Per the germline V gene, CDR1 is LGHNA and CDR2 is YNFKEQ. Deletions cut 0 bases from V and 5 bases from J, with 8 bases between. In DNA, the CDR3 is TGTGCCAGCAGCCAAGATCGGAGGGACGAGCAGTACTTC. Protein: CASSQDRRDEQYF.

V usage is TRBV27 and J usage is TRBJ1-4; D not resolved. Germline lookup yields CDR1 MNHEY and CDR2 SMNVEV (reference sequence). V was cut by 2 bases and J by 8 bases, with 12 bases left in between. This CDR3 contains 14 residues. CDR3 protein: CASSLAGRTEKLFF. The DNA for the CDR3 is TGTGCCAGCAGTTTAGCTGGACGGACCGAAAAACTGTTTTTT. Full variable domain (remainder filled in from reference TRBV27 and TRBJ1-4): EAQVTQNPRYLITVTGKKLTVTCSQNMNHEYMSWYRQDPGLGLRQIYYSMNVEVTDKGDVPEGYKVSRKEKRNFPLILESPSPNQTSLYFCASSLAGRTEKLFFGSGTQLSVL.

The V gene is TRBV6-1, the J gene TRBJ1-6; tentative D call: TRBD1 (5 bases). V lost 7 bases and J lost 14, with 18 bases in between. The CDR3 is 13 residues long. Germline V lookup: CDR1 MNHNS, CDR2 SASEGT. CDR3 bases: TGTGCCAGCAAAAGCGGGGGGATACAGACCCTCCACTTT. Translation: CASKSGGIQTLHF.

The genes are TRBV5-1 and TRBJ2-5; D gene unclear. Germline CDR1 reads SGHRS; CDR2 reads YFSETQ. CDR3 length: 13 residues. Trimming removed 3 bases from V and 3 bases from J, with 9 bases in between. The DNA of the CDR3 is TGCGCCAGCAGCTCGGGCACCAAAGAGACCCAGTACTTC. This encodes CASSSGTKETQYF. The full variable domain, its missing parts supplied by reference TRBV5-1 and TRBJ2-5, is KAGVTQTPRYLIKTRGQQVTLSCSPISGHRSVSWYQQTPGQGLQFLFEYFSETQRNKGNFPGRFSGRQFSNSRSEMNVSTLELGDSALYLCASSSGTKETQYFGPGTRLLVL.

This chain joins TRBV5-1 and TRBJ2-3; 9 bases match TRBD2. The CDR3 spans 16 residues. Germline CDR1 reads SGHRS; CDR2 reads YFSETQ. J was trimmed by 4 bases and V by 4 bases; bases with no gene match: 10. The chain's CDR3 is CASSPQLAGGADTQYF. Here the CDR3 DNA reads TGCGCCAGCAGCCCGCAACTAGCGGGTGGGGCAGATACGCAGTATTTT.

The rearrangement uses TRBV28 and TRBJ1-5; the D is unclear. This CDR3 contains 12 residues. Germline values: CDR1 MDHEN, CDR2 SYDVKM. Trimming took off 5 bases at V and 9 bases at J, with 11 bases between the two ends. The CDR3 coding sequence is TGTGCCAGCAGTCCCCCCGTAAGGCCCCAGCATTTT. This codes for CASSPPVRPQHF.

This chain's CDR3 is CASSLAGTSTGELFF. CDR3 in DNA: TGTGCCAGCAGTTTAGCCGGGACTAGCACCGGGGAGCTGTTTTTT. The V and J genes are TRBV27 and TRBJ2-2; 8 bases are shared with TRBD2. The CDR3 runs 15 residues. V was clipped by 2 bases and J by 4 bases; unmatched bases: 3. Germline V CDR1 and CDR2: MNHEY, SMNVEV (reference sequence).

The V and J genes are TRBV28 and TRBJ2-1, with TRBD2 matching 14 bases. Germline V gene sequence: CDR1 MDHEN, CDR2 SYDVKM. V lost 6 bases, J lost 9 bases, and 4 bases stayed unmatched. CDR3 length: 14 residues. The CDR3, as DNA: TGTGCCAGCAGGGGGACTAGCGGGGGAACTGAGCAGTTCTTC. Protein product: CASRGTSGGTEQFF. The whole variable domain, filled in from reference TRBV28 and TRBJ2-1, reads DVKVTQSSRYLVKRTGEKVFLECVQDMDHENMFWYRQDPGLGLRLIYFSYDVKMKEKGDIPEGYSVSREKKERFSLILESASTNQTSMYLCASRGTSGGTEQFFGPGTRLTVL.

The V call is TRBV9, the J call TRBJ2-1, with 9 bases aligning to TRBD2. The ends lost 2 bases at V and 2 bases at J; junction bases unmatched: 5. The CDR3 spans 16 residues. Germline V gives CDR1 SGDLS, CDR2 YYNGEE. CDR3 sequence: CASSVKAGGAYNEQFF. CDR3 in DNA: TGTGCCAGCAGCGTTAAAGCGGGAGGAGCCTACAATGAGCAGTTCTTC.

The chain couples TRBV28 to TRBJ1-6, with TRBD1 as a possible D gene (6 bases). V lost 6 bases to trimming and J lost 9 bases, with 15 bases between them. Germline lookup yields CDR1 MDHEN and CDR2 SYDVKM. CDR3 size: 14 residues. Written as DNA, the CDR3 is TGTGCCAGCAGCGGAGGGGGGGGCGGTTCACCCCTCCACTTT. Its translation: CASSGGGGGSPLHF.